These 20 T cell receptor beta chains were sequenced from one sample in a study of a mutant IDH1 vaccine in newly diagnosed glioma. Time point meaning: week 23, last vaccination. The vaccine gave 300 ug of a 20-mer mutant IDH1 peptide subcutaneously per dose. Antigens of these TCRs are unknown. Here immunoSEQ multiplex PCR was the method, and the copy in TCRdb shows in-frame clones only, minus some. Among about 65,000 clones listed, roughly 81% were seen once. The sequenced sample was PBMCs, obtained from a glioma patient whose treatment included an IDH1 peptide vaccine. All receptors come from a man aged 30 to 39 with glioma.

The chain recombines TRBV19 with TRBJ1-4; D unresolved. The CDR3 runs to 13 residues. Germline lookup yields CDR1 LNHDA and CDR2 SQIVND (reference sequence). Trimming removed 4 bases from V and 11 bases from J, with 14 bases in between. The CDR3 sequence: CASSTNRPEKLFF. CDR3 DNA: TGTGCCAGTAGTACAAACAGACCCGAGAAACTGTTTTTT. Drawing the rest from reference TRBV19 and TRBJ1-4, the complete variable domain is DGGITQSPKYLFRKEGQNVTLSCEQNLNHDAMYWYRQDPGQGLRLIYYSQIVNDFQKGDIAEGYSVSREKKESFPLTVTSAQKNPTAFYLCASSTNRPEKLFFGSGTQLSVL.

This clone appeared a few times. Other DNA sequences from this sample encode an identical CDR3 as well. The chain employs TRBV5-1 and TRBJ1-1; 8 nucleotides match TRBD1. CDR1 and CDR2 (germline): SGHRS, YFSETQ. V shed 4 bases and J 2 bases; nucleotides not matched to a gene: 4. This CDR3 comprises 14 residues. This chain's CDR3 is CASSPGTGNTEAFF. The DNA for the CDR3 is TGCGCCAGCAGCCCAGGGACAGGAAACACTGAAGCTTTCTTT.

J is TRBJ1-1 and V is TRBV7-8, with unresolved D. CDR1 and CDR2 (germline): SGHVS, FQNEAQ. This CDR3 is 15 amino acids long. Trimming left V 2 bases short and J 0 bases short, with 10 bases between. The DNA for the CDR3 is TGTGCCAGCAGCTTAACGACGGGCATGAACACTGAAGCTTTCTTT. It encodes CASSLTTGMNTEAFF.

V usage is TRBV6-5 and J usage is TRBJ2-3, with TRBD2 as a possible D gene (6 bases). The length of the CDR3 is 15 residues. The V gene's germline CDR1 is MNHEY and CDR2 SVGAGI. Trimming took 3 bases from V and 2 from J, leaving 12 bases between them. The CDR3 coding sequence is TGTGCCAGCAGTTATGGGGGGACTCCCACAGATACGCAGTATTTT. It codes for CASSYGGTPTDTQYF.

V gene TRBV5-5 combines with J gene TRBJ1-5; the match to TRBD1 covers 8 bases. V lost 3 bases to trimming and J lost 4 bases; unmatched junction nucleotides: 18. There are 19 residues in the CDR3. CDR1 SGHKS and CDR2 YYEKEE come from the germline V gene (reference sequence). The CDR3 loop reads CASSSGGDRGLSINQPQHF. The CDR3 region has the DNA TGTGCCAGCAGCTCGGGCGGAGACAGGGGTCTTTCCATTAATCAGCCCCAGCATTTT.

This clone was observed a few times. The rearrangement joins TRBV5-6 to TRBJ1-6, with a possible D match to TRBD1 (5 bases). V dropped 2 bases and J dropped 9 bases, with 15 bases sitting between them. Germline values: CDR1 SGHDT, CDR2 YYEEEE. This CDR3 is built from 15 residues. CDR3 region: CASSFTQGGISPLHF. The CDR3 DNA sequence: TGTGCCAGCAGCTTTACCCAGGGTGGAATTTCACCCCTCCACTTT.

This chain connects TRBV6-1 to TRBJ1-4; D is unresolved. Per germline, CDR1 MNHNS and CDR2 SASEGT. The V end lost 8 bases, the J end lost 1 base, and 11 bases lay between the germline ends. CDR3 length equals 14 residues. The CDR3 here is CASGPWGTNEKLFF. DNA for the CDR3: TGTGCCAGCGGTCCTTGGGGAACTAATGAAAAACTGTTTTTT.

Here the CDR3 DNA reads TGTGCCAGAAGCCCAGGGACAGGGGTTGGCAATCAGCCCCAGCATTTT. Amino acids: CARSPGTGVGNQPQHF. The chain couples TRBV5-3 to TRBJ1-5, with 10 bases that match TRBD1. TRBV5-3 is an open reading frame, and its role is uncertain. Trimming at V came to 4 bases and at J to 2 bases, leaving 6 bases not matched to a gene. The CDR3 sequence is 16 residues long.

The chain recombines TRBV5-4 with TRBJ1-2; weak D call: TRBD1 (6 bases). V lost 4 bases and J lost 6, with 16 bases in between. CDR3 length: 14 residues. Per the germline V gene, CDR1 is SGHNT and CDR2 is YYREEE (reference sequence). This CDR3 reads CASSPSDSADGYTF. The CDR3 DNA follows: TGTGCCAGCAGCCCCTCGGACAGTGCAGATGGCTACACCTTC.

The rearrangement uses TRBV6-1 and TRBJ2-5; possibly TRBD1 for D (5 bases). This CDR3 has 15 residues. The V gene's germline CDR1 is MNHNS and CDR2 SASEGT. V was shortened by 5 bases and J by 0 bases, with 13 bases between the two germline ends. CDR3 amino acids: CASSPLRQYQETQYF. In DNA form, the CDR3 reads TGTGCCAGCAGTCCTCTCAGACAGTACCAAGAGACCCAGTACTTC.

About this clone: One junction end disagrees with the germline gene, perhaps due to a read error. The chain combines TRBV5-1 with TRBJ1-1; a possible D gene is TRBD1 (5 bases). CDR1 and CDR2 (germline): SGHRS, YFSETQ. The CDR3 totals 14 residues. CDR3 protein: CASRLVGEVGEAFF. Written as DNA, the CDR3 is TGCGCCAGCAGATTGGTGGGGGAGGTGGGTGAAGCTTTCTTT.

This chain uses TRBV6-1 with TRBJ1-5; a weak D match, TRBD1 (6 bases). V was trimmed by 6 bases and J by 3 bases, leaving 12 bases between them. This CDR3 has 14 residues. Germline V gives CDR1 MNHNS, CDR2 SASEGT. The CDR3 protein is CASRQAGDNQPQHF. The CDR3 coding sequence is TGTGCCAGCAGACAAGCAGGGGACAATCAGCCCCAGCATTTT.

The CDR3: CASSTGGESYEQYF. The DNA for the CDR3 is TGTGCCAGTAGTACTGGGGGCGAAAGCTACGAGCAGTACTTC. The rearrangement uses TRBV19 and TRBJ2-7; D might be TRBD1 (6 bases). V lost 4 bases to trimming and J lost 3 bases, with 13 bases between them. Germline assignment: CDR1 LNHDA and CDR2 SQIVND (reference sequence). CDR3 length equals 14 residues.

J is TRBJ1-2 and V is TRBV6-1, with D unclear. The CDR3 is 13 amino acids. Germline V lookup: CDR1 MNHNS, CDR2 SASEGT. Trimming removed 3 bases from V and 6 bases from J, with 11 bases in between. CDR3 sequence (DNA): TGTGCCAGCAGTGAGAGTCCCAGCCATGGCTACACCTTC. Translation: CASSESPSHGYTF.

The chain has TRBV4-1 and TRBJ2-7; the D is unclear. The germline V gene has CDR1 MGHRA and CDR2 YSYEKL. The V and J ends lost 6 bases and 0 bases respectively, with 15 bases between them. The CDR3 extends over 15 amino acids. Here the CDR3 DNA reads TGCGCCAGCAGAGAAACAAGATCCAGCTCCTACGAGCAGTACTTC. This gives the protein CASRETRSSSYEQYF.

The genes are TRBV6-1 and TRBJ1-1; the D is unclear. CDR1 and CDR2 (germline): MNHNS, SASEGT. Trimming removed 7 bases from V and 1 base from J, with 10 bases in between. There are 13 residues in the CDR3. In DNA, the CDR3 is TGTGCCAGCACAGCAACAAGGAACACTGAAGCTTTCTTT. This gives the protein CASTATRNTEAFF.

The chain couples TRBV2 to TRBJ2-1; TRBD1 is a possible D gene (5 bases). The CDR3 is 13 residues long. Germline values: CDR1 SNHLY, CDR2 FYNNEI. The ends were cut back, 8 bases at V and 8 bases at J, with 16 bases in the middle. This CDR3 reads CASWGPGSDEQFF. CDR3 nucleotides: TGTGCCAGCTGGGGCCCCGGGTCTGATGAGCAGTTCTTC.

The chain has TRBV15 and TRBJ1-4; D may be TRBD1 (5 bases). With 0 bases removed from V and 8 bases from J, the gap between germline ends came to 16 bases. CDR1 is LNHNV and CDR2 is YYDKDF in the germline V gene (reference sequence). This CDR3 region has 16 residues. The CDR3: CATSRDSAQGEEKLFF. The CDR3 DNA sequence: TGTGCCACCAGCAGAGATTCCGCTCAGGGCGAGGAAAAACTGTTTTTT.

The CDR3 nucleotides are TGTGCCAGCAGCTCGCTTTTTATCGGACAACAAGAGACCCAGTACTTC. Translating it yields CASSSLFIGQQETQYF. This chain joins TRBV11-2 and TRBJ2-5; possible D gene TRBD1, 5 bases. This CDR3 spans 16 amino acids. Germline CDR1 SGHAT, CDR2 FQNNGV. Trimming cost V 4 bases and J 2 bases, with 17 bases left between them.

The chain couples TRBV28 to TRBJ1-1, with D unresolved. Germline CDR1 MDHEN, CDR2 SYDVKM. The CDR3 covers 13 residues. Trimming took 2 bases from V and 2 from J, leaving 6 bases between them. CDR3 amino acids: CASSLTLNTEAFF. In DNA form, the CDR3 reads TGTGCCAGCAGTTTAACCCTTAACACTGAAGCTTTCTTT.